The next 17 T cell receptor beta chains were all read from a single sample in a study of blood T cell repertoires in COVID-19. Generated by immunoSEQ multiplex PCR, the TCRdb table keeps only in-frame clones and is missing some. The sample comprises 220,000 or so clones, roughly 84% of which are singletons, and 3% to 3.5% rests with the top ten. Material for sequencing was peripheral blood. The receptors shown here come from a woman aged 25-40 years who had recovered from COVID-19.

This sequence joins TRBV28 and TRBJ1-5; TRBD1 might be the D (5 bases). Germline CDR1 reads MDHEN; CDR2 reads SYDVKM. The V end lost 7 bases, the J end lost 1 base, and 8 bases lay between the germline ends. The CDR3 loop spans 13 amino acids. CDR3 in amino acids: CASTGFSNQPQHF. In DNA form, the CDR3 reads TGTGCCAGCACAGGGTTCAGCAATCAGCCCCAGCATTTT.

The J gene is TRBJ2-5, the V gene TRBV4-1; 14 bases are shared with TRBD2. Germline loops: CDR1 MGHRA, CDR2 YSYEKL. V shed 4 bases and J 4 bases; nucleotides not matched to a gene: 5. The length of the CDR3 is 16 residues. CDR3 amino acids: CASSLAGTSGRETQYF. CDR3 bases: TGCGCCAGCAGCCTAGCCGGGACTAGCGGGAGAGAGACCCAGTACTTC.

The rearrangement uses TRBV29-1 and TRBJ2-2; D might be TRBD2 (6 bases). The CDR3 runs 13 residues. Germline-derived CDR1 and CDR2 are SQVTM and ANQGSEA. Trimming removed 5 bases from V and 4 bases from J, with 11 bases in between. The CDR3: CSVSWRGTGELFF. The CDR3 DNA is TGCAGCGTTAGTTGGAGGGGCACCGGGGAGCTGTTTTTT.

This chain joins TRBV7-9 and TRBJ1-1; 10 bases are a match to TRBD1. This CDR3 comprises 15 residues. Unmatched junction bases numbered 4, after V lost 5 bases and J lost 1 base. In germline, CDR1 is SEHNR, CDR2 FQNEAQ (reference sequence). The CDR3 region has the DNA TGTGCCAGCAGCAATCGACAGGGGGCGAACACTGAAGCTTTCTTT. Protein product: CASSNRQGANTEAFF.

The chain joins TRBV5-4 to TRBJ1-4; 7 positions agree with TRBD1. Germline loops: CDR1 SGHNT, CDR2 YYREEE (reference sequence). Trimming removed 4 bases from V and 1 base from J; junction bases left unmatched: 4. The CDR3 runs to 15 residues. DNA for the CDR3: TGTGCCAGCAGCCTACGACAGGGAACTAATGAAAAACTGTTTTTT. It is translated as CASSLRQGTNEKLFF. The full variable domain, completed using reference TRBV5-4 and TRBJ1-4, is ETGVTQSPTHLIKTRGQQVTLRCSSQSGHNTVSWYQQALGQGPQFIFQYYREEENGRGNFPPRFSGLQFPNYSSELNVNALELDDSALYLCASSLRQGTNEKLFFGSGTQLSVL.

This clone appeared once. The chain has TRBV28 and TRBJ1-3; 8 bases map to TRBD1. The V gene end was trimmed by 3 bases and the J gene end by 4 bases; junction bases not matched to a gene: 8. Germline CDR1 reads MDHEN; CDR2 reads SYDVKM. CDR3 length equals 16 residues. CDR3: CASSLTPGGEGNTIYF. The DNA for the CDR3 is TGTGCCAGCAGTTTGACCCCAGGGGGCGAAGGAAACACCATATATTTT.

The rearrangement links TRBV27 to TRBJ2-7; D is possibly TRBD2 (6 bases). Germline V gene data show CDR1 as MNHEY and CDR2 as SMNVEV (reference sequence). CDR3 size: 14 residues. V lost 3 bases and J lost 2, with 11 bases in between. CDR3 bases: TGTGCCAGCAGTTTGATCTCGGGGGCCTACGAGCAGTACTTC. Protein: CASSLISGAYEQYF.

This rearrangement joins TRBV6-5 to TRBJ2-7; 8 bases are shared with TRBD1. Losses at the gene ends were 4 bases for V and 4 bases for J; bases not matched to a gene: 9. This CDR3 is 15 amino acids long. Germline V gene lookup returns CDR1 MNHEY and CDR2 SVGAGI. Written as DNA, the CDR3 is TGTGCCAGCAGTTCGCTCGGGACAGGTAATTACGAGCAGTACTTC. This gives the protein CASSSLGTGNYEQYF.

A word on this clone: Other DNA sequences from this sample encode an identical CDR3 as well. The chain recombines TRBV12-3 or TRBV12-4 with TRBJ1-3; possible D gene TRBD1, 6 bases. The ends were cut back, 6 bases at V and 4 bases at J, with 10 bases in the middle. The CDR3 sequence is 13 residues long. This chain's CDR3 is CASRQGSGNTIYF. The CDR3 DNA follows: TGTGCCAGCAGGCAGGGGTCGGGAAACACCATATATTTT.

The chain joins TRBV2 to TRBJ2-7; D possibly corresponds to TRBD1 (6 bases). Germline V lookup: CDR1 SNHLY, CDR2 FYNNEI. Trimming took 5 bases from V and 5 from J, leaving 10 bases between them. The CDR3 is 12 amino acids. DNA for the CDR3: TGTGCCAGCAGTCCACAGGGAGACGAGCAGTACTTC. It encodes CASSPQGDEQYF.

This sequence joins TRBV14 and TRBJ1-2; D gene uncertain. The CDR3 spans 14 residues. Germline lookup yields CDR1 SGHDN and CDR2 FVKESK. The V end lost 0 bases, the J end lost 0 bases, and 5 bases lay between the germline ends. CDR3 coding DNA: TGTGCCAGCAGCCAAGATTTAGCTAACTATGGCTACACCTTC. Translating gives CASSQDLANYGYTF.

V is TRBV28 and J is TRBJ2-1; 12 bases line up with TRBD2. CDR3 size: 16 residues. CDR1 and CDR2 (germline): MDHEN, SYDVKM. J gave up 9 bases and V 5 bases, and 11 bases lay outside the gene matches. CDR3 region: CASSAASGRAGGEQFF. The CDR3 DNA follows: TGTGCCAGCAGTGCCGCTAGCGGGAGGGCCGGAGGTGAGCAGTTCTTC.

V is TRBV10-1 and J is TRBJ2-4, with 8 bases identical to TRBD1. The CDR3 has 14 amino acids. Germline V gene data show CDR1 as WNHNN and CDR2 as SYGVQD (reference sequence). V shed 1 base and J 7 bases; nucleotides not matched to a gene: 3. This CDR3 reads CASSELGQGNIQYF. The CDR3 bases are TGCGCCAGCAGTGAGTTAGGACAGGGTAACATTCAGTACTTC.

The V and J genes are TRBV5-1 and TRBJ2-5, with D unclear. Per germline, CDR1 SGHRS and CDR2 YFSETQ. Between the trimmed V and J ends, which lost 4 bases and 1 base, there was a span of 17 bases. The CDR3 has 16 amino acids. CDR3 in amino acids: CASSPALQLSQETQYF. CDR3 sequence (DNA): TGCGCCAGCAGCCCCGCCCTACAGTTGAGCCAAGAGACCCAGTACTTC.

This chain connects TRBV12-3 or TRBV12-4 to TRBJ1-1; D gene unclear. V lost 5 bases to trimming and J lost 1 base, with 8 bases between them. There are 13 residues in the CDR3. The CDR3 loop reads CASSRTRNTEAFF. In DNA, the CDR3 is TGTGCCAGCAGTCGAACACGGAACACTGAAGCTTTCTTT.

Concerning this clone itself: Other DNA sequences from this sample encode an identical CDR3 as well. The CDR3, as DNA: TGTGCCAGCAGTTTGGCAGGGGGCAATCAGCCCCAGCATTTT. As protein: CASSLAGGNQPQHF. The J gene is TRBJ1-5, the V gene TRBV28; tentatively, D is TRBD1 (6 bases). Germline CDR1 is MDHEN and CDR2 is SYDVKM. Trimming removed 3 bases at V and 2 bases at J, with 8 bases between. The CDR3 length is 14 residues.

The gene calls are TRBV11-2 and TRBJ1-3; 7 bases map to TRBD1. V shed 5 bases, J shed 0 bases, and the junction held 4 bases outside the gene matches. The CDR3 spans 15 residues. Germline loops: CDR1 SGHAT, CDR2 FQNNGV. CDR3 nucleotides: TGTGCCAGCAGCCCGGACAGGACCTCTGGAAACACCATATATTTT. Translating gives CASSPDRTSGNTIYF.